The 14 T cell receptor beta chains below all came from one sample that was sequenced in a study of T cells in women clearing cervical HPV infection. Libraries were prepared by immunoSEQ multiplex PCR; TCRdb keeps only in-frame clonotypes and omits some of them. The data show about 30,000 clones, and the top ten clones hold about 4.4%. Sequences were obtained from blood buffy coat. The receptors shown here come from a woman aged 18 to 69 with a cervical HPV16 infection that either progressed to CIN3+ or cleared (not recorded which).

Comment on this clone: Sequencing ends 3 residues short of the CDR3 end; the germline J gene provides the rest. This chain uses TRBV7-2 with TRBJ2-7; D is uncertain. The V gene lost 3 bases and the J gene lost 4 bases, with 4 bases spanning the gap. This CDR3 spans 11 amino acids. Looked up from germline, CDR1 is SGHTA and CDR2 is FQGNSA. CDR3 amino acids: CASSFLYEQYF. Partial CDR3 DNA: TGTGCCAGCAGCTTCTTGTACGAG.

With regard to this clone: From the germline J gene comes the end of the CDR3, since the read stops 3 residues before it. The V and J genes are TRBV6-1 and TRBJ2-3; possibly TRBD2 for D (5 bases). Germline CDR1 is MNHNS and CDR2 is SASEGT. This CDR3 region has 15 residues. The CDR3 sequence is CASSDRGYSNQPQYF. The covered CDR3 bases are TGTGCCAGCAGTGATCGGGGTTATAGCAATCAGCCG.

Note on this clone: The CDR3 end lies 3 residues beyond the end of the read and is filled in from the germline J gene. The genes are TRBV19 and TRBJ1-2; 7 bases are a match to TRBD1. The germline gives CDR1 LNHDA, CDR2 SQIVND (reference sequence). The CDR3 has 18 residues. With V trimmed by 3 bases and J by 5 bases, 18 bases remained unmatched. The sequenced part of the CDR3 DNA is TGTGCCAGTAGTATTTCAGTCAGGGAGGGGGCGCATCGGTATGGC. Protein: CASSISVREGAHRYG. The whole CDR3 sequence reads CASSISVREGAHRYGYTF. Complete variable domain (other parts from reference TRBV19 and TRBJ1-2): DGGITQSPKYLFRKEGQNVTLSCEQNLNHDAMYWYRQDPGQGLRLIYYSQIVNDFQKGDIAEGYSVSREKKESFPLTVTSAQKNPTAFYLCASSISVREGAHRYGYTFGSGTRLTVV.

Notes on this clone: The read falls 3 residues short of the CDR3 end, and the missing part is taken from the germline J gene. V and J are TRBV2 and TRBJ2-7, with 8 bases matching TRBD1. Trimming removed 5 bases from V and 2 bases from J; junction bases left unmatched: 5. CDR1 and CDR2 from the germline V gene are SNHLY and FYNNEI. CDR3 size: 14 residues. CDR3: CASSSGGLAYEQYF. Partial CDR3 DNA: TGTGCCAGCAGTTCAGGGGGCCTCGCCTACGAG.

On this clone itself: The read is 3 residues too short to cover the CDR3 end, so that end is filled in from the germline J gene. The chain carries TRBV20-1 and TRBJ1-4; 8 bases match TRBD1. CDR1 is DFQATT and CDR2 is SNEGSKA in the germline V gene (reference sequence). The length of the CDR3 is 14 residues. This CDR3 is CSARLQGANSPLFF. The CDR3 DNA, read in part, is TGCAGTGCTAGATTGCAGGGGGCGAATTCACCA.

About this clone: The read ends 3 residues before the CDR3 terminus; that terminus is restored from the germline J gene. J is TRBJ1-4 and V is TRBV30; D is perhaps TRBD1 (6 bases). Germline V gene lookup returns CDR1 GTSNPN and CDR2 SVGIG (reference sequence). The CDR3 contains 17 residues. V dropped 0 bases and J dropped 4 bases, with 18 bases sitting between them. The DNA read from the CDR3 is TGTGCCTGGAGTGTACGGGGCAGGGGAGGCCTTAATGAAAAA. Protein: CAWSVRGRGGLNEK. The entire CDR3 protein reads CAWSVRGRGGLNEKLFF.

As regards this clone: The read ends 3 residues early relative to the CDR3; the germline J gene fills the gap. V gene TRBV5-6 combines with J gene TRBJ2-7; 7 positions agree with TRBD2. The germline V gene has CDR1 SGHDT and CDR2 YYEEEE. The CDR3 is 15 residues long. V shed 4 bases and J 3 bases; nucleotides not matched to a gene: 10. The CDR3 bases that were read are TGTGCCAGCAGCGTCCGGACTAGGGGTATCTACGAG. It is translated as CASSVRTRGIYE. The entire CDR3 sequence reads CASSVRTRGIYEQYF. The variable domain in full, with the rest retrieved from reference TRBV5-6 and TRBJ2-7, is DAGVTQSPTHLIKTRGQQVTLRCSPKSGHDTVSWYQQALGQGPQFIFQYYEEEERQRGNFPDRFSGHQFPNYSSELNVNALLLGDSALYLCASSVRTRGIYEQYFGPGTRLTVT.

Comments on this clone: The read comes to an end 3 residues before the CDR3 does, leaving the germline J gene to fill in the end. The gene calls are TRBV10-1 and TRBJ1-6, with 7 bases identical to TRBD1. This CDR3 region has 13 residues. With 8 bases clipped from V and 10 bases from J, the junction kept 8 bases outside the gene matches. Germline-derived CDR1 and CDR2 are WNHNN and SYGVQD (reference sequence). The part of the CDR3 DNA that was read is TGCGCCAGCGGAAACAGGGGAATGTCACCC. Translated: CASGNRGMSP. The CDR3 reads in full as CASGNRGMSPLHF.

About this clone: The sequence runs out 3 residues before the end of the CDR3; the remainder is reconstructed from the germline J gene. This chain joins TRBV5-6 and TRBJ1-5, with D possibly TRBD1 on 5 matching bases. The CDR3 covers 14 residues. The V gene lost 0 bases and the J gene lost 7 bases, with 11 bases spanning the gap. Germline CDR1 SGHDT, CDR2 YYEEEE. CDR3 protein: CASSLVGSGQPQHF. The DNA read from the CDR3 is TGTGCCAGCAGCTTGGTAGGGTCAGGGCAGCCC.

About this clone: The read finishes 3 residues shy of the CDR3 end, and the germline J gene is used to complete it. The V call is TRBV18, the J call TRBJ2-7; TRBD2 matches at 12 bases. Germline trimming cut 3 bases from V and 4 bases from J; bases unmatched to any gene: 1. Germline loops: CDR1 KGHSH, CDR2 LQKENI. This CDR3 contains 14 residues. The sequenced part of the CDR3 DNA is TGTGCCAGCTCACCTGGACTAGCGGGATACGAG. Amino acids: CASSPGLAGYE. The entire CDR3 protein is CASSPGLAGYEQYF.

With regard to this clone: The read terminates 3 residues before the CDR3 end, so the remaining end is supplied by the germline J gene. The chain joins TRBV7-2 to TRBJ2-7; 8 bases are shared with TRBD1. Per the germline V gene, CDR1 is SGHTA and CDR2 is FQGNSA. There are 14 residues in the CDR3. With V trimmed by 5 bases and J by 5 bases, 8 bases remained unmatched. The CDR3 here is CASSTRDRFNEQYF. The CDR3 bases that were read are TGTGCCAGCAGCACCCGGGACAGGTTTAACGAG. Complete variable domain (other parts from reference TRBV7-2 and TRBJ2-7): GAGVSQSPSNKVTEKGKDVELRCDPISGHTALYWYRQSLGQGLEFLIYFQGNSAPDKSGLPSDRFSAERTGGSVSTLTIQRTQQEDSAVYLCASSTRDRFNEQYFGPGTRLTVT.

As concerns this clone: From the germline J gene comes the end of the CDR3, since the read stops 3 residues before it. The gene calls are TRBV20-1 and TRBJ2-6, with a possible D match to TRBD1 (6 bases). The CDR3 spans 14 residues. Per germline, CDR1 DFQATT and CDR2 SNEGSKA (reference sequence). Trimming removed 6 bases at V and 4 bases at J, with 13 bases between. CDR3 DNA (partial): TGCAGTGCAACCGGGACATACGGGGCCAACGTC. This sequence encodes CSATGTYGANV. The full CDR3 protein is CSATGTYGANVLTF.

Here the CDR3 reads CAWRLGGADYNDYTF. The DNA read from the CDR3 is TGTGCCTGGAGACTTGGGGGGGCCGATTACAATGAC. The chain uses TRBV30 and TRBJ1-2, with TRBD1 as a possible D gene (6 bases). The CDR3 extends 3 residues past the end of the read, so its final part is completed from the germline J gene. CDR1 and CDR2 (germline): GTSNPN, SVGIG (reference sequence). The CDR3 contains 15 residues.

This clone is identified as large from frequency. The read is 3 residues too short to cover the CDR3 end, so that end is filled in from the germline J gene. The chain uses TRBV7-9 and TRBJ2-2; 7 nucleotides line up with TRBD1. The CDR3 contains 15 residues. Germline V gene lookup returns CDR1 SEHNR and CDR2 FQNEAQ (reference sequence). The junction had 9 bases not matched to a gene; V was cut back by 6 bases and J by 5 bases. This CDR3 reads CASSLTGSWTGELFF. Incomplete CDR3 DNA: TGTGCCAGCAGTCTGACAGGGTCTTGGACCGGGGAG.